Included here is one T cell receptor (beta chain) sequence, with context. This sample is drawn from a study of patients and donors after allogeneic stem cell transplantation. TCRdb reprocessed the RT-PCR reads via MiXCR and lists one record per CDR3 protein. The sample carries 200,000 to 250,000 distinct CDR3 sequences, less than 15% recorded once. The germline V gene encodes CDR1 MNHNS and CDR2 SASEGT. V lost 6 bases and J lost 2, with 22 bases in between. The CDR3 extends over 17 amino acids. The origin of this receptor is a human donor who was either an allogeneic HSCT recipient or a stem cell or donor lymphocyte infusion donor (not recorded which). It is not recorded whose cells these are; they may come from a transplant donor. V gene TRBV6-1 combines with J gene TRBJ1-1; D gene uncertain. The sequencing sample was made of blood, either unsorted or a sorted T cell fraction (not recorded which). CDR3 nucleotide sequence: TGTGCCAGCAGACAAGCCTCCCTGGCACGGGCAAACACTGAAGCTTTCTTT. Translated, it gives CASRQASLARANTEAFF.